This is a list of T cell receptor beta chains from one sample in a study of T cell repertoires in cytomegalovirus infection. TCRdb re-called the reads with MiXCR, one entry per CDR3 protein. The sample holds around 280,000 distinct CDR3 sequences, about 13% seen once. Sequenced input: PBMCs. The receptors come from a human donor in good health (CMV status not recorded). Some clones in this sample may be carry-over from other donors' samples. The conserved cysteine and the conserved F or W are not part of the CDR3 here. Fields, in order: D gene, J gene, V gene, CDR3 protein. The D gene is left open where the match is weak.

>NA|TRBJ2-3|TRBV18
ASSPPLGTADTQY
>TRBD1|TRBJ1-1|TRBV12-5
ASGSGTGGSNTEAF
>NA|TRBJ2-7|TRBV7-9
ASSLPQGNEQY
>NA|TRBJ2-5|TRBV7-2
ASSLGTASETQY
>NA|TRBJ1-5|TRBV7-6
ASTAGSNQPQH
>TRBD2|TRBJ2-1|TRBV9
ASSPTGGGGGHNEQF
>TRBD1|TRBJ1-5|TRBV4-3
ASSQERQGPQH
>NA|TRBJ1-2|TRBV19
ASSWDGSSYGYT
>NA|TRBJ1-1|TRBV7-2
ASSFRILTEAF
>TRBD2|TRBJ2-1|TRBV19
ASTLGLAGAYNEQF
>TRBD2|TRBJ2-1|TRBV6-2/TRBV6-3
ASSDLAGVEQF
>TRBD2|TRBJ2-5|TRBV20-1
SASSGGSVGKTQY
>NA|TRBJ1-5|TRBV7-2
ASSFNSNQPQH
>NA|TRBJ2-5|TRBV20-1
SARDLRAKQETQY
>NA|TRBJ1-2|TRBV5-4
ASSPTAANYGYT
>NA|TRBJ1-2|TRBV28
ASSRADGYGYT
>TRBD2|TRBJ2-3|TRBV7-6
ASSSPGLAGGRTDTQY
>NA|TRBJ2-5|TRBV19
ASSRSKETQY
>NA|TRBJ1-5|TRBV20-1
SASAISGPGGQPQH
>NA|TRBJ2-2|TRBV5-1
ASSPIPNGGVNTGELF
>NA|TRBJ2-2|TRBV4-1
ASSPAATGEGSPGELF
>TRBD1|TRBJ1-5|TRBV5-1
ASSLIPGTDQPQH
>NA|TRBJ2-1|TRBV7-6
ASSSMLGGHEQF
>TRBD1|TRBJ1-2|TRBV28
ASSIQGNYGYT
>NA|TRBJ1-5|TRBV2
ASSPTENQPQH
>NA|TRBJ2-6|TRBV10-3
AISESPTVGFGANVLT
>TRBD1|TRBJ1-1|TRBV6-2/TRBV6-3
ASSYEGGQGMNTEAF
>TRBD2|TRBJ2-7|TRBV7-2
ASSLGLAPEQY
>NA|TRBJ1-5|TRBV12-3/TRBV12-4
ASNLGNQPQH
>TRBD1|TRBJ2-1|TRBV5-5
ASSFGLGQGYNEQF
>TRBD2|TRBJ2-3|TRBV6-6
ATSHPGGFTDTQY
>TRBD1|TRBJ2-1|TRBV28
ASSFHRGLDYNEQF
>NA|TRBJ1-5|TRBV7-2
ASSLAWLNQPQH
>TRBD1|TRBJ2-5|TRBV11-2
ASRLPGTGIRETQY
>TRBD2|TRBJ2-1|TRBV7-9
ASSPRTSGNPSEQF
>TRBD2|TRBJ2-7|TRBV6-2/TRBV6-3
ASSYNTAGGYEQY
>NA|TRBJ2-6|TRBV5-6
ASRFQGANVLT
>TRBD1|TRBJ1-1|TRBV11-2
ASSAGTGALNTEAF
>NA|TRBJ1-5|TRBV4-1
ASSQARAQPQH
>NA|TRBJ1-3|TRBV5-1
ASSLTDSMPIFSGNTIY
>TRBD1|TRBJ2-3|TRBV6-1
ASSYGQGSNTQY
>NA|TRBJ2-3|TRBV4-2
ASSQDRATDTQY
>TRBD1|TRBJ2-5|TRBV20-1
SAPDRGRGQETQY
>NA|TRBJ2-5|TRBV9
ASSPESVAETQY
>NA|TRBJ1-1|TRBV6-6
ASRGEAGRNTEAF
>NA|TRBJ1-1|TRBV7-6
ASSLEGFTEAF
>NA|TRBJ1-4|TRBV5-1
AGSLRGVATNEKLF
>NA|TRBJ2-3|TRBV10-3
AITGGVGSTDTQY
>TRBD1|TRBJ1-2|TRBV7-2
ASSLNTGGANGYT
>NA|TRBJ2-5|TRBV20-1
SARDALASRETQY
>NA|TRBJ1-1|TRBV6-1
ASSVRGEYTEAF
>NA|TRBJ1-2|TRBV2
ASSSSAGYT
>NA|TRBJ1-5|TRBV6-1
ASRDLNQPQH
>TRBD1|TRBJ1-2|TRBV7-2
ASSQPPGQASMVYGYT
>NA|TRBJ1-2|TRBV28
ASWPGGRTAGYT